Listed below are T cell receptor beta chains from one sample, sequenced in a study of T cells after yellow fever vaccination. A single record per CDR3 protein comes from TCRdb applying MiXCR to the 5' RACE reads. Of 250,000 to 300,000 distinct CDR3 sequences in the sample, approximately 8% were seen once. The specimen comprised CD4+ T cells sorted from PBMCs, sampled 5 days after the yellow fever booster vaccination. The receptors here all came from a man younger than 30 who received the YFV17D yellow fever vaccine. Each CDR3 is given with its conserved first and last residue.

j_call	v_call	cdr3_aa
TRBJ1-1	TRBV29-1	CSVHGQNTEAFF
TRBJ2-1	TRBV19	CASRNHRQGWGNEQFF
TRBJ2-7	TRBV4-1	CASSQPGQRLYEQYF
TRBJ2-2	TRBV12-3/TRBV12-4	CASGPTGRAGELFF
TRBJ2-1	TRBV7-6	CASSLQDARDRFF
TRBJ2-2	TRBV7-2	CASTNTRAPRSGAGELFF
TRBJ1-5	TRBV20-1	CSARVSRQPQHF
TRBJ2-3	TRBV11-2	CASSPASGGDTQYF
TRBJ1-2	TRBV5-1	CASSSTLNQDRAHTF
TRBJ1-2	TRBV4-2	CASSQDPTDDGGYGYTF
TRBJ1-5	TRBV15	CATSRDPRINQPQHF
TRBJ2-3	TRBV7-2	CASSPASTSLGTDTQYF
TRBJ2-5	TRBV5-1	CASSLLPGGGETQYF
TRBJ2-5	TRBV10-3	CAISENGGGGETQYF
TRBJ1-2	TRBV7-2	CASSPGPWDYGYTF
TRBJ2-3	TRBV5-1	CASSLEGRGYTDTQYF
TRBJ2-7	TRBV6-2/TRBV6-3	CASRGTEQYF
TRBJ1-2	TRBV18	CASSPPDRDYGYTF
TRBJ2-5	TRBV7-2	CASSLTSGTARYF
TRBJ1-2	TRBV18	CASSPLGGTYGYTF
TRBJ2-4	TRBV3-2	CASPILAKNIQYF
TRBJ2-2	TRBV4-2	CASSQFGGGNTGELFF
TRBJ1-5	TRBV7-2	CASSLGTGGRQPQHF
TRBJ1-5	TRBV2	CASSETGVQPQHF
TRBJ2-5	TRBV30	CAWSGDIQETQYF
TRBJ2-5	TRBV12-3/TRBV12-4	CASSKLFPPGTQYF
TRBJ2-1	TRBV9	CASSVGVAGDEQFF
TRBJ1-1	TRBV6-5	CASSYGGQGKFFF
TRBJ2-5	TRBV7-2	CASSLIVGTQYF
TRBJ2-6	TRBV7-8	CASSFAGANVLTF
TRBJ1-5	TRBV28	CASSLWGPQHF
TRBJ1-4	TRBV28	CASSQYMGQGGKLFF
TRBJ1-4	TRBV7-2	CASSRAGGTNEKLFF
TRBJ1-2	TRBV29-1	CSVGDMSYTF
TRBJ1-2	TRBV30	CAWSRGGSNYGYTF
TRBJ1-1	TRBV5-1	CASSPVPENTEAFF
TRBJ2-5	TRBV12-3/TRBV12-4	CASTKDRGRQTQYF
TRBJ2-5	TRBV7-2	CASSQRYQETQYF
TRBJ1-6	TRBV6-1	CASRAGTGLVAPLHF
TRBJ1-1	TRBV5-1	CASSPGTASEAFF
TRBJ1-5	TRBV15	CATSRGNQPQHF
TRBJ1-5	TRBV6-2/TRBV6-3	CASRDQPQHF
TRBJ2-4	TRBV3-1	CASSRDGLAGRGNIQYF
TRBJ1-2	TRBV6-5	CASRPFWGYGYTF
TRBJ1-2	TRBV7-2	CASRVEWYYGYTF
TRBJ2-5	TRBV7-3	CASSSYGGALETQYF
TRBJ2-3	TRBV12-3/TRBV12-4	CASRPRGGVDTQYF
TRBJ2-1	TRBV4-3	CASSQGGLGRDEQFF
TRBJ1-6	TRBV5-1	CASSQGQDNSPLHF
TRBJ1-5	TRBV7-8	CASSMGGTGSNQPQHF
TRBJ2-5	TRBV29-1	CSVDRGTETQYF
TRBJ1-5	TRBV4-1	CASSQGRSVYSNQPQHF
TRBJ2-7	TRBV7-2	CASSSSNRDRVYEQYF
TRBJ2-5	TRBV4-2	CASSLAGLAGFDQETQYF
TRBJ2-5	TRBV7-6	CASSPRGGGGPRGETQYF
TRBJ1-1	TRBV29-1	CSVGVGWPGRNTEAFF
TRBJ2-7	TRBV7-2	CASSLNWLGAPEQYF